The 13 T cell receptor beta chains below all came from one sample that was sequenced in a study of early T cells in non-severe SARS-CoV-2 infection. TCRdb analysed the 5' RACE reads with MiXCR anew, one entry per CDR3 protein. In the table there are roughly 60,000 distinct CDR3 sequences, approximately 10% of which are singletons. This material consisted of whole blood, taken at baseline. Receptors were obtained from an adult who was a healthcare worker with PCR-confirmed SARS-CoV-2 infection or an uninfected control (not recorded which).

This clonotype came up many times. The gene calls are TRBV6-2 or TRBV6-3 and TRBJ2-6; 7 bases are shared with TRBD2. The germline CDR1 and CDR2 sequences are MNHEY and SVGEGT. This CDR3 contains 16 residues. With V trimmed by 6 bases and J by 5 bases, 10 bases remained unmatched. In nucleotides, the CDR3 is TGTGCCAGCAGGGTCCAGCGGGGCAGCCGGGCCAACGTCCTGACTTTC. This encodes CASRVQRGSRANVLTF.

The rearrangement uses TRBV7-9 and TRBJ2-1; D is uncertain. Trimming removed 5 bases from V and 0 bases from J, with 14 bases in between. Per germline, CDR1 SEHNR and CDR2 FQNEAQ (reference sequence). The CDR3 consists of 16 residues. The CDR3 nucleotides read TGTGCCAGCAGCCCGAATTTAGTAAGCTCCTACAATGAGCAGTTCTTC. It encodes CASSPNLVSSYNEQFF.

This clonotype was found a few times. The CDR3 sequence is CASSHPTPTGAGYTF. For the CDR3, the DNA is TGTGCCAGCAGCCACCCCACCCCGACAGGGGCTGGCTACACCTTC. The rearrangement uses TRBV3-1 and TRBJ1-2; 8 nucleotides agree with TRBD1. The germline V gene encodes CDR1 LGHDT and CDR2 YNNKEL (reference sequence). V lost 3 bases, J lost 7 bases, and 10 bases stayed unmatched. This CDR3 is 15 amino acids long.

This chain connects TRBV7-2 to TRBJ1-1; D is undetermined. Trimming removed 0 bases from V and 8 bases from J, with 4 bases in between. Germline V CDR1 and CDR2: SGHTA, FQGNSA. The CDR3 covers 11 residues. The CDR3 is CASSLATEAFF. The CDR3 DNA reads as TGTGCCAGCAGCTTAGCTACGGAAGCTTTCTTT.

Worth noting for this clonotype: A read error may explain this, as a much larger clone is one base away. This rearrangement joins TRBV7-6 to TRBJ2-3; 10 bases match TRBD1. Trimming at V came to 1 base and at J to 6 bases, leaving 7 bases not matched to a gene. CDR3 size: 16 residues. From germline, CDR1 is SGHVS and CDR2 FNYEAQ. In nucleotides, the CDR3 is TGTGCCAGCAGCTTAGGAGACAGGGGGCTAACGGATACGCAGTATTTT. This encodes CASSLGDRGLTDTQYF.

This clonotype was picked up a small number of times. V gene TRBV4-2 combines with J gene TRBJ2-3; D remains unclear. This CDR3 comprises 15 residues. CDR1 is LGHNA and CDR2 is YNFKEQ in the germline V gene. With 1 base removed from V and 0 bases from J, the gap between germline ends came to 8 bases. In DNA, the CDR3 is TGTGCCAGCAGCCAAGTCTCCTCTAGCACAGATACGCAGTATTTT. Residues: CASSQVSSSTDTQYF.

This clonotype has just a few counts. This CDR3 is CASRFRALPLTAIQYF. The CDR3 region has the DNA TGTGCCAGCAGATTCCGGGCCTTACCCCTAACTGCCATTCAGTACTTC. The chain carries TRBV19 and TRBJ2-4; D remains unclear. The CDR3 length is 16 residues. Germline V gives CDR1 LNHDA, CDR2 SQIVND (reference sequence). Trimming shortened V by 9 bases and J by 9 bases, and 27 bases separated the two germline ends.

This clonotype has a count of ten or more. The rearrangement links TRBV25-1 to TRBJ1-2; D is uncertain. CDR3 length: 12 residues. V was clipped by 1 base and J by 8 bases, with 8 bases between them. Germline V gene data show CDR1 as MGHDK and CDR2 as SYGVNS. This CDR3 is CASSESRLGYTF. The CDR3 bases are TGTGCCAGCAGTGAATCGCGTCTGGGCTACACCTTC.

This sequence joins TRBV5-1 and TRBJ2-5; a possible D gene is TRBD2 (7 bases). Germline CDR1 SGHRS, CDR2 YFSETQ. The ends were cut back, 6 bases at V and 5 bases at J, with 17 bases in the middle. The CDR3 is 14 residues long. For the CDR3, the DNA is TGCGCCAGCAAGGCGGGGGCTATGGTGGAGACCCAGTACTTC. Translating it yields CASKAGAMVETQYF.

This clonotype was seen more than once but under ten times. The V call is TRBV29-1, the J call TRBJ2-2; D possibly corresponds to TRBD2 (7 bases). The CDR3 extends over 16 amino acids. Germline V gene data show CDR1 as SQVTM and CDR2 as ANQGSEA. V lost 7 bases and J 0 bases, leaving 18 bases between the germline ends. The DNA of the CDR3 is TGCAGCGCCCGTACTACGGGGGGCGCGAACACCGGGGAGCTGTTTTTT. Its protein is CSARTTGGANTGELFF.

The chain combines TRBV5-1 with TRBJ2-3; no firm D call. CDR1 is SGHRS, CDR2 YFSETQ, per germline. Trimming pared 4 bases from V and 0 bases from J, leaving 6 bases between. The CDR3 runs 13 residues. CDR3 in amino acids: CASSRSSTDTQYF. For the CDR3, the DNA is TGCGCCAGCAGCCGGAGTAGCACAGATACGCAGTATTTT. The whole variable domain, filled in from reference TRBV5-1 and TRBJ2-3, reads KAGVTQTPRYLIKTRGQQVTLSCSPISGHRSVSWYQQTPGQGLQFLFEYFSETQRNKGNFPGRFSGRQFSNSRSEMNVSTLELGDSALYLCASSRSSTDTQYFGPGTRLTVL.

The CDR3 DNA reads as TGTGCCAGCAGTGAAGTCAGGGGAAACACTGAAGCTTTCTTT. This sequence encodes CASSEVRGNTEAFF. The chain links TRBV2 to TRBJ1-1, with D possibly being TRBD1 (6 bases). The CDR3 has 14 amino acids. Trimming took off 1 base at V and 2 bases at J, with 8 bases between the two ends. Germline V CDR1 and CDR2: SNHLY, FYNNEI.

V gene TRBV11-2 combines with J gene TRBJ2-2; the D gene is possibly TRBD1 (5 bases). The germline V and J ends were trimmed by 5 bases and 4 bases, with 17 bases remaining between them. Germline loops: CDR1 SGHAT, CDR2 FQNNGV. This CDR3 has 16 amino acids. The CDR3 reads CASSEWSRVVTGELFF. The CDR3, as DNA: TGTGCCAGCAGCGAATGGAGCAGGGTGGTCACCGGGGAGCTGTTTTTT. Variable domain in full (rest from reference TRBV11-2 and TRBJ2-2): EAGVAQSPRYKIIEKRQSVAFWCNPISGHATLYWYQQILGQGPKLLIQFQNNGVVDDSQLPKDRFSAERLKGVDSTLKIQPAKLEDSAVYLCASSEWSRVVTGELFFGEGSRLTVL.